These 27 T cell receptor beta chains originate from one sample sequenced in a study of shared clonotypes between healthy human individuals. Terminally differentiated effector memory CD45RA+ cells were excluded from the naive CD8 cells, which were CD45RO-negative and positively selected for CCR7. The protocol was immunoSEQ multiplex PCR, while the TCRdb copy is restricted to in-frame clones and leaves out a portion. The sample records some 2,100,000 clones, about 92% being singletons. Sequencing was carried out using naive CD8+ T cells from PBMCs. These receptors all come from a man between 18 and 29 years old in good health. Some clones in this sample may be carry-over from other donors' samples.

Here the CDR3 reads CASSFGLAGYTF. In nucleotides, the CDR3 is TGTGCCAGCAGCTTTGGTCTGGCTGGCTACACCTTC. V usage is TRBV5-4 and J usage is TRBJ1-2; D ambiguous. Germline V CDR1 and CDR2: SGHNT, YYREEE (reference sequence). CDR3 length: 12 residues. The V gene lost 2 bases and the J gene lost 7 bases, with 9 bases spanning the gap. Complete variable domain (other parts from reference TRBV5-4 and TRBJ1-2): ETGVTQSPTHLIKTRGQQVTLRCSSQSGHNTVSWYQQALGQGPQFIFQYYREEENGRGNFPPRFSGLQFPNYSSELNVNALELDDSALYLCASSFGLAGYTFGSGTRLTVV.

This chain connects TRBV27 to TRBJ2-3; D is undetermined. The germline V and J ends were trimmed by 1 base and 0 bases, with 11 bases remaining between them. The V gene's germline CDR1 is MNHEY and CDR2 SMNVEV (reference sequence). The CDR3 loop spans 16 amino acids. In nucleotides, the CDR3 is TGTGCCAGCAGTTTATTAAGGGCCGTTAGCACAGATACGCAGTATTTT. Translation gives CASSLLRAVSTDTQYF.

The chain employs TRBV4-3 and TRBJ2-2; D unresolved. The CDR3 runs to 16 residues. Germline V gives CDR1 LGHNA, CDR2 YSLEER. Trimming shortened V by 0 bases and J by 4 bases, and 12 bases separated the two germline ends. Here the CDR3 DNA reads TGCGCCAGCAGCCAAGATACATTCAGAGTCACCGGGGAGCTGTTTTTT. This codes for CASSQDTFRVTGELFF.

The V and J genes are TRBV7-9 and TRBJ2-7, with 10 bases aligning to TRBD2. The ends lost 3 bases at V and 7 bases at J; junction bases unmatched: 3. This CDR3 is built from 13 residues. Germline V gives CDR1 SEHNR, CDR2 FQNEAQ (reference sequence). As DNA, the CDR3 is TGTGCCAGCAGCTTGGGACTAGCGTGGGAGCAGTACTTC. It specifies CASSLGLAWEQYF. The whole variable domain, filled in from reference TRBV7-9 and TRBJ2-7, reads DTGVSQNPRHKITKRGQNVTFRCDPISEHNRLYWYRQTLGQGPEFLTYFQNEAQLEKSRLLSDRFSAERPKGSFSTLEIQRTEQGDSAMYLCASSLGLAWEQYFGPGTRLTVT.

The chain carries TRBV7-8 and TRBJ2-3; maybe TRBD2 (6 bases). Germline V lookup: CDR1 SGHVS, CDR2 FQNEAQ. The CDR3 is 16 amino acids. The V gene lost 5 bases and the J gene lost 0 bases, with 15 bases spanning the gap. The CDR3, as DNA: TGTGCCAGCAGCCGCCGCGGTGGGGGGAGCACAGATACGCAGTATTTT. It is translated as CASSRRGGGSTDTQYF.

The chain recombines TRBV7-9 with TRBJ2-1; the match to TRBD2 covers 10 bases. CDR3 length equals 15 residues. The V and J ends lost 1 base and 6 bases, in that order; junction bases with no gene match: 3. Germline V gene lookup returns CDR1 SEHNR and CDR2 FQNEAQ (reference sequence). The CDR3 DNA reads TGTGCCAGCAGCTTAGTAAGCGGGAGGGGCAATGAGCAGTTCTTC. It encodes CASSLVSGRGNEQFF.

This chain connects TRBV28 to TRBJ2-7; a weak D match, TRBD1 (6 bases). V was cut by 2 bases and J by 0 bases, with 14 bases left in between. The CDR3 spans 16 residues. In germline, CDR1 is MDHEN, CDR2 SYDVKM. Here the CDR3 reads CASSLPDSFSSYEQYF. CDR3 bases: TGTGCCAGCAGTTTACCGGACAGTTTCTCCTCCTACGAGCAGTACTTC.

In its sample, this clone was seen once. The chain has TRBV9 and TRBJ2-1, with 8 bases fitting TRBD2. This CDR3 spans 16 amino acids. V shed 3 bases, J shed 9 bases, and the junction held 14 bases outside the gene matches. Germline values: CDR1 SGDLS, CDR2 YYNGEE. In DNA, the CDR3 is TGTGCCAGCAGCGCCGGGGGGGACCCTCTCGTCAGTGAGCAGTTCTTC. Translated, it gives CASSAGGDPLVSEQFF.

The V and J genes are TRBV7-8 and TRBJ1-2; D not certain. CDR1 is SGHVS and CDR2 is FQNEAQ in the germline V gene. Trimming shortened V by 1 base and J by 4 bases, and 7 bases separated the two germline ends. The CDR3 is made up of 13 amino acids. The CDR3 DNA is TGTGCCAGCAGCTTAGACGGGAGCTATGGCTACACCTTC. Translated, it gives CASSLDGSYGYTF.

The chain joins TRBV6-1 to TRBJ1-1; possible D gene TRBD1, 5 bases. The V and J ends lost 6 bases and 1 base respectively, with 12 bases between them. This CDR3 contains 14 residues. Germline values: CDR1 MNHNS, CDR2 SASEGT. The CDR3 loop reads CASRNYRKNTEAFF. CDR3 sequence (DNA): TGTGCCAGCAGGAACTACAGGAAGAACACTGAAGCTTTCTTT.

The rearrangement uses TRBV7-9 and TRBJ2-3; 10 bases are a match to TRBD2. Germline V gene sequence: CDR1 SEHNR, CDR2 FQNEAQ (reference sequence). Trimming took 4 bases from V and 2 from J; bases not matched to a gene: 3. The length of the CDR3 is 15 residues. CDR3: CASSSSGSYTDTQYF. The CDR3 DNA sequence: TGTGCCAGCAGCTCTAGCGGGAGTTACACAGATACGCAGTATTTT.

The chain has TRBV7-9 and TRBJ1-4; D not resolved. CDR3 length: 16 residues. CDR1 is SEHNR and CDR2 is FQNEAQ in the germline V gene (reference sequence). Trimming removed 2 bases from V and 2 bases from J, with 12 bases in between. Written as DNA, the CDR3 is TGTGCCAGCAGCTTATACGAGGGCTGGACTAATGAAAAACTGTTTTTT. Translating it yields CASSLYEGWTNEKLFF.

The chain has TRBV27 and TRBJ1-2; possible D gene TRBD1, 6 bases. V lost 1 base, J lost 4 bases, and 13 bases lay in between. Germline assignment: CDR1 MNHEY and CDR2 SMNVEV (reference sequence). The CDR3 loop spans 15 amino acids. The CDR3 bases are TGTGCCAGCAGTTTATATCAGGGGTCGGGCTATGGCTACACCTTC. It translates to CASSLYQGSGYGYTF.

The chain is built from TRBV9 and TRBJ1-2, with TRBD1 matching over 7 bases. The junction had 7 bases not matched to a gene; V was cut back by 2 bases and J by 6 bases. The CDR3 is made up of 14 amino acids. Germline CDR1 is SGDLS and CDR2 is YYNGEE. CDR3 loop: CASSVERQGDGYTF. The CDR3 region has the DNA TGTGCCAGCAGCGTGGAAAGACAGGGCGATGGCTACACCTTC.

This chain joins TRBV28 and TRBJ2-7; D could derive from TRBD1 or TRBD2 (6 bases each). CDR3 length equals 15 residues. Germline V gives CDR1 MDHEN, CDR2 SYDVKM. V was trimmed by 4 bases and J by 0 bases, leaving 13 bases between them. The CDR3: CASSWAGEASYEQYF. CDR3 sequence (DNA): TGTGCCAGCAGTTGGGCAGGGGAGGCCTCCTACGAGCAGTACTTC.

This chain joins TRBV4-1 and TRBJ2-2, with TRBD2 identical over 13 bases. J was trimmed by 7 bases and V by 4 bases; bases with no gene match: 6. Germline CDR1 reads MGHRA; CDR2 reads YSYEKL. The CDR3 is 16 amino acids. The CDR3 loop is CASSPWTSGRGGELFF. CDR3 bases: TGCGCCAGCAGCCCCTGGACTAGCGGGAGAGGCGGGGAGCTGTTTTTT.

The rearrangement joins TRBV4-3 to TRBJ2-1, with a weak D call TRBD2 (6 bases). With 9 bases removed from V and 4 bases from J, the gap between germline ends came to 10 bases. Germline loops: CDR1 LGHNA, CDR2 YSLEER. The CDR3 extends over 12 amino acids. In DNA, the CDR3 is TGCGCCAGACTAGCCGGGTACAATGAGCAGTTCTTC. It yields the protein CARLAGYNEQFF.

Worth noting for this clone: This specimen includes other DNA sequences encoding the same CDR3. The chain joins TRBV27 to TRBJ2-7, with TRBD1 matching 10 bases. Trimming cost V 3 bases and J 5 bases; bases outside gene matches: 4. From germline, CDR1 is MNHEY and CDR2 SMNVEV (reference sequence). The CDR3 has 14 residues. The CDR3 loop reads CASSFRDRGHEQYF. CDR3 nucleotides: TGTGCCAGCAGTTTCCGGGACAGGGGCCACGAGCAGTACTTC.

The gene calls are TRBV7-9 and TRBJ2-1, with TRBD2 identical over 8 bases. Germline CDR1 and CDR2: SEHNR and FQNEAQ (reference sequence). The V segment lost 5 bases and the J segment 4 bases; nucleotides outside the gene matches: 7. The CDR3 has 15 residues. The CDR3, as DNA: TGTGCCAGCAGCCCGGGACTAGAGACTTACAATGAGCAGTTCTTC. Its protein is CASSPGLETYNEQFF.

V gene TRBV9 combines with J gene TRBJ1-1, with D hard to call. The CDR3 covers 14 residues. V lost 0 bases and J 10 bases, leaving 16 bases between the germline ends. Germline lookup yields CDR1 SGDLS and CDR2 YYNGEE. The CDR3 bases are TGTGCCAGCAGCGTAGAAACGGGCTCTAGGTTAGCTTTCTTT. Encoded protein: CASSVETGSRLAFF.

The sample holds one count of this clone. The gene calls are TRBV5-4 and TRBJ1-2; D remains unclear. CDR1 is SGHNT, CDR2 YYREEE, per germline (reference sequence). V shed 4 bases and J shed 0 bases, with 13 bases lying between them. This CDR3 region has 15 residues. CDR3 in DNA: TGTGCCAGCAGCCTGGAACCAGCAGCTAACTATGGCTACACCTTC. Its protein product is CASSLEPAANYGYTF.

V usage is TRBV11-2 and J usage is TRBJ2-7; 12 nucleotides agree with TRBD2. Germline-derived CDR1 and CDR2 are SGHAT and FQNNGV. This CDR3 is 15 amino acids long. The junction had 4 bases not matched to a gene; V was cut back by 1 base and J by 6 bases. As DNA, the CDR3 is TGTGCCAGCAGCTTAGTTACTAGCGGGAGGACCGAGCAGTACTTC. As protein: CASSLVTSGRTEQYF.

DNA of the CDR3: TGTGCCAGCCCCTGTGAGCCTAGCGGATACACCGGGGAGCTGTTTTTT. It encodes CASPCEPSGYTGELFF. This chain connects TRBV7-3 to TRBJ2-2, with 7 nucleotides matching TRBD2. Per germline, CDR1 SGHTA and CDR2 FQGTGA. V dropped 8 bases and J dropped 3; count of bases not matched to a gene: 12. The CDR3 is 16 amino acids.

CDR3 residues: CASSLMVGDRPYEQYF. The CDR3 DNA sequence: TGTGCCAGCAGCTTAATGGTTGGGGACAGGCCCTACGAGCAGTACTTC. The gene calls are TRBV7-8 and TRBJ2-7, with TRBD1 matching 8 bases. The CDR3 consists of 16 residues. V was pared by 2 bases and J by 2 bases, with 8 bases of the junction left unmatched. Germline CDR1 is SGHVS and CDR2 is FQNEAQ.

This chain joins TRBV19 and TRBJ2-3, with a tentative D call TRBD2 (5 bases). Trimming shortened V by 6 bases and J by 4 bases, and 20 bases separated the two germline ends. CDR3 length equals 16 residues. Germline CDR1 reads LNHDA; CDR2 reads SQIVND (reference sequence). The CDR3 nucleotides are TGTGCCAGTAGCCCTCTTGGAGGCAGTTTTCCAGATACGCAGTATTTT. Translation gives CASSPLGGSFPDTQYF.

This rearrangement joins TRBV7-2 to TRBJ2-2; D may be TRBD1 or TRBD2 (5 bases each). From germline, CDR1 is SGHTA and CDR2 FQGNSA. V lost 5 bases, J lost 7 bases, and 20 bases lay in between. CDR3 length equals 16 residues. CDR3 coding DNA: TGTGCCAGCAGCCAACATTTCAGGGCCCGGGGCGGGGAGCTGTTTTTT. Its translation: CASSQHFRARGGELFF.

The J gene is TRBJ1-5, the V gene TRBV27, with 11 bases that match TRBD1. The CDR3 runs to 17 residues. Germline lookup yields CDR1 MNHEY and CDR2 SMNVEV (reference sequence). Unmatched junction bases numbered 9, after V lost 5 bases and J lost 3 bases. The CDR3 DNA is TGTGCCAGCAGTCTAAATGGGGGACAGGGGGTCAATCAGCCCCAGCATTTT. Translating it yields CASSLNGGQGVNQPQHF.